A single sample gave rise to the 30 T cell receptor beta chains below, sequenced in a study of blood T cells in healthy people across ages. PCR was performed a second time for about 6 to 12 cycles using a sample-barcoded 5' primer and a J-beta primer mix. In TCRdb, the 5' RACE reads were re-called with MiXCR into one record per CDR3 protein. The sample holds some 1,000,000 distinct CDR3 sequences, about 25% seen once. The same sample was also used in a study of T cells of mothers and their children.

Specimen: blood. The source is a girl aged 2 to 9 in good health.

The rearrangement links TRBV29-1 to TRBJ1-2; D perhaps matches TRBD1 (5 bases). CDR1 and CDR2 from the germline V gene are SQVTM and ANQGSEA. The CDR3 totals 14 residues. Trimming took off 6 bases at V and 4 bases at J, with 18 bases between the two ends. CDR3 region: CSVQGTTGGYGYTF. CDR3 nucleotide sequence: TGCAGCGTCCAAGGGACCACAGGCGGCTATGGCTACACCTTC.

In DNA form, the CDR3 reads TGCAGCGTTTCTCTGGGACGGACGAACACTGAAGCTTTCTTT. Translation: CSVSLGRTNTEAFF. This chain joins TRBV29-1 and TRBJ1-1, with D tentatively TRBD1 (5 bases). Trimming cost V 5 bases and J 1 base, with 14 bases left between them. From germline, CDR1 is SQVTM and CDR2 ANQGSEA. The CDR3 sequence is 14 residues long.

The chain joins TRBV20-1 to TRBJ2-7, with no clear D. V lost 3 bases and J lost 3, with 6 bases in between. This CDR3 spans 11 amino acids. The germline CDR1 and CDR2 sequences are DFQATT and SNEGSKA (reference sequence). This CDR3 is CSASLGYEQYF. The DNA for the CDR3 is TGCAGTGCTAGCTTAGGCTACGAGCAGTACTTC.

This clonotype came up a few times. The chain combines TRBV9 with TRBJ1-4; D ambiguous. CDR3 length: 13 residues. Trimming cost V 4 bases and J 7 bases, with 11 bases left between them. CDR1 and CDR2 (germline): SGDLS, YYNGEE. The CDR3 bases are TGTGCCAGCAGCATAGACCTCGGTGAAAAACTGTTTTTT. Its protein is CASSIDLGEKLFF.

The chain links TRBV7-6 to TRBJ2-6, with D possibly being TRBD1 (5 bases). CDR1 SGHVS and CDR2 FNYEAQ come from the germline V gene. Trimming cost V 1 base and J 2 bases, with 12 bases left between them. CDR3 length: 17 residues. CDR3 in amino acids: CASSLGALGPGANVLTF. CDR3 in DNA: TGTGCCAGCAGCTTAGGGGCGCTGGGGCCTGGGGCCAACGTCCTGACTTTC.

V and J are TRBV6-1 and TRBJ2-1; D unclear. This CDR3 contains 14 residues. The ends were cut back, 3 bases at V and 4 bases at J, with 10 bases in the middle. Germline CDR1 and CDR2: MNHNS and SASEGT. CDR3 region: CASSDSGEYNEQFF. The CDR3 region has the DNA TGTGCCAGCAGTGATTCGGGCGAGTACAATGAGCAGTTCTTC.

In DNA form, the CDR3 reads TGCGCCAGCAGCCAACTCCCAGCGGGAGGGCCGGAGACCCAGTACTTC. It codes for CASSQLPAGGPETQYF. The chain couples TRBV4-1 to TRBJ2-5; 10 positions agree with TRBD2. This CDR3 region has 16 residues. Unmatched junction bases numbered 8, after V lost 2 bases and J lost 5 bases. Germline CDR1 and CDR2: MGHRA and YSYEKL.

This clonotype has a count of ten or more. The CDR3 spells CASSQRAGANVLTF. In nucleotides, the CDR3 is TGTGCCAGCAGCCAGCGGGCTGGGGCCAACGTCCTGACTTTC. The chain recombines TRBV7-6 with TRBJ2-6; tentatively, D is TRBD2 (6 bases). The CDR3 spans 14 residues. Germline values: CDR1 SGHVS, CDR2 FNYEAQ. V lost 5 bases to trimming and J lost 2 bases, with 7 bases between them. Full variable domain (missing parts from reference TRBV7-6 and TRBJ2-6): GAGVSQSPRYKVTKRGQDVALRCDPISGHVSLYWYRQALGQGPEFLTYFNYEAQQDKSGLPNDRFSAERPEGSISTLTIQRTEQRDSAMYRCASSQRAGANVLTFGAGSRLTVL.

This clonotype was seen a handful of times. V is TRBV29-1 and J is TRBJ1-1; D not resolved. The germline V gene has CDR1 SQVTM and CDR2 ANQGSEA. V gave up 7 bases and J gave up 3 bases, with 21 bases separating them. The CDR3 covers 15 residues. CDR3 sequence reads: CSGQVSLVIDTEAFF. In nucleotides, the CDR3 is TGCAGCGGGCAAGTAAGTTTGGTCATCGACACTGAAGCTTTCTTT.

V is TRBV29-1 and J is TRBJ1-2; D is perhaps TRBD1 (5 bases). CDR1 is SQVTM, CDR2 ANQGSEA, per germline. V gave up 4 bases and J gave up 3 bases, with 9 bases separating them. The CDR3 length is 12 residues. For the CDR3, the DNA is TGCAGCGTTGCCGGGGGTGACTATGGCTACACCTTC. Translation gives CSVAGGDYGYTF.

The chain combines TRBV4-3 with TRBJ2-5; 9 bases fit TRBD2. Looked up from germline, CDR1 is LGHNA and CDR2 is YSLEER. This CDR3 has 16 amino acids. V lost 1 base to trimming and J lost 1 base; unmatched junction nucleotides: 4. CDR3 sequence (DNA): TGCGCCAGCAGCCAAGGGGTAGCGGGGGCCCAAGAGACCCAGTACTTC. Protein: CASSQGVAGAQETQYF.

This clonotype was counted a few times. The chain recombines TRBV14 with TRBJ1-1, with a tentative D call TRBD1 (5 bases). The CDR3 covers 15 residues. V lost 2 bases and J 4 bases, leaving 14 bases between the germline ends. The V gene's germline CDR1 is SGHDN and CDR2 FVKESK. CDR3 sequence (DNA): TGTGCCAGCAGCCAACACCCCGCTGGGGCCACTGAAGCTTTCTTT. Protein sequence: CASSQHPAGATEAFF.

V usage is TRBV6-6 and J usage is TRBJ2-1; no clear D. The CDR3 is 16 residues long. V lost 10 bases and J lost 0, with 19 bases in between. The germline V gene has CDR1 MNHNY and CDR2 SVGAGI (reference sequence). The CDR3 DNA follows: TGTGCCACCCTAGAACTTTTACCGAGCTCCTACAATGAGCAGTTCTTC. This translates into CATLELLPSSYNEQFF.

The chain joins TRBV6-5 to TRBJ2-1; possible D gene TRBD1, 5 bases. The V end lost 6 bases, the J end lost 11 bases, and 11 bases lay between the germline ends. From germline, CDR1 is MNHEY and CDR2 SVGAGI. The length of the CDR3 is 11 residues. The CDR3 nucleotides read TGTGCCAGCAGATCAGGGTCACAGCAGTTCTTC. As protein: CASRSGSQQFF.

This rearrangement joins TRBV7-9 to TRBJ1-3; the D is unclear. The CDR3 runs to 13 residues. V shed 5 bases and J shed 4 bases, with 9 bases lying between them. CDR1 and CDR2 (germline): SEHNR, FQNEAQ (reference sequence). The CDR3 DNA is TGTGCCAGCAGCAGCAAGCCCGGAAACACCATATATTTT. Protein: CASSSKPGNTIYF.

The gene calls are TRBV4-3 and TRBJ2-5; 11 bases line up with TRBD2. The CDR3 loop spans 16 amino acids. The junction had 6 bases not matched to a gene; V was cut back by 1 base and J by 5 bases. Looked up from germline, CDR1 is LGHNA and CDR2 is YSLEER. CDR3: CASSQAASGGMETQYF. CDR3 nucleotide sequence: TGCGCCAGCAGCCAAGCGGCTAGCGGGGGGATGGAGACCCAGTACTTC.

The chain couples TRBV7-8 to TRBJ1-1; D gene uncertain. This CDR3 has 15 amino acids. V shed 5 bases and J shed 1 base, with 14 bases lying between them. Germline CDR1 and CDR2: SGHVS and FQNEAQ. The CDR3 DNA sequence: TGTGCCAGCAGCACGGGTAGGATGGAGAACACTGAAGCTTTCTTT. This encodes CASSTGRMENTEAFF.

CDR3: CSVEAGGGETQYF. The CDR3 DNA sequence: TGCAGCGTTGAAGCAGGGGGGGGAGAGACCCAGTACTTC. The rearrangement links TRBV29-1 to TRBJ2-5; D possibly matches TRBD1 or TRBD2 (7 bases each). Trimming removed 1 base at V and 4 bases at J, with 10 bases between. CDR3 size: 13 residues. CDR1 and CDR2 (germline): SQVTM, ANQGSEA.

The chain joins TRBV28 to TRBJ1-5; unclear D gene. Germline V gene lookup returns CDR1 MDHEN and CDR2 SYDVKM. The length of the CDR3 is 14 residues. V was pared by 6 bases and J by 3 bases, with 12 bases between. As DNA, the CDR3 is TGTGCCAGCAGCGCCGGGCCCTACAATCAGCCCCAGCATTTT. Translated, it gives CASSAGPYNQPQHF.

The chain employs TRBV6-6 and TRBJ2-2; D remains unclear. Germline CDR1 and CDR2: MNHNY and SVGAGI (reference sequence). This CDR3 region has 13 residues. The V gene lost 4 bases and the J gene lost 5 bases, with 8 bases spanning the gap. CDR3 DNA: TGTGCCAGCAGTTGGTGGGGAACCGGGGAGCTGTTTTTT. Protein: CASSWWGTGELFF.

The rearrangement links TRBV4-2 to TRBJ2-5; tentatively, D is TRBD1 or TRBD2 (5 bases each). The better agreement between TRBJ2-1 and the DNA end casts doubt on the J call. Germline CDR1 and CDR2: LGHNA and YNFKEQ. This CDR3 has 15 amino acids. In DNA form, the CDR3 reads TGTGCCAGCAGCCAAGACAAAATAACTAGGGGTGAGCAGTTCTTC. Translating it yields CASSQDKITRGEQFF.

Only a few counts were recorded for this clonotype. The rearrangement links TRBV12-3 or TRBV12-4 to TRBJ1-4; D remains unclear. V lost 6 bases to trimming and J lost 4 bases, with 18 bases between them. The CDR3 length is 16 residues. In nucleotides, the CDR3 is TGTGCCAGCAGCCGCCCCGAGACTGCTCATAATGAAAAACTGTTTTTT. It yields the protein CASSRPETAHNEKLFF.

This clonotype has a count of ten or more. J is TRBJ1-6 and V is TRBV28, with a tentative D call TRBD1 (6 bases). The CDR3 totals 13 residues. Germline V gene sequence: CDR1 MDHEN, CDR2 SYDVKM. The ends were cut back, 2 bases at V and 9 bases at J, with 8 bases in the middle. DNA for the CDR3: TGTGCCAGCAGTTTAGGGGGCGGTTCACCCCTCCACTTT. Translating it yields CASSLGGGSPLHF.

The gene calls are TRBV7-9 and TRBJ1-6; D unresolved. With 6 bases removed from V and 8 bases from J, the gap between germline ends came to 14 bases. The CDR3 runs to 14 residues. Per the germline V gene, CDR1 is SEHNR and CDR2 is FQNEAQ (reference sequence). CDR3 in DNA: TGTGCCAGCAGTCCTAAGGGTCCGTATTCACCCCTCCACTTT. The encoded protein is CASSPKGPYSPLHF.

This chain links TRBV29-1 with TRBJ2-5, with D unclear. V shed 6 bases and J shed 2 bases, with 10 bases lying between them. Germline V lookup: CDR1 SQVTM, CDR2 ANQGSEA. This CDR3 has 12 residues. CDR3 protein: CSVRVMQETQYF. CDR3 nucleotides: TGCAGCGTCCGGGTAATGCAAGAGACCCAGTACTTC.

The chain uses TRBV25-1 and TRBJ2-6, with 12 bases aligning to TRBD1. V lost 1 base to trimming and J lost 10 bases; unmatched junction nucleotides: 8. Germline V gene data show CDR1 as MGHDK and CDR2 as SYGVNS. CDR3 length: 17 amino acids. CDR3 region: CASSEWGTGGASNVLTF. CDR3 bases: TGTGCCAGCAGTGAATGGGGGACAGGGGGCGCGTCGAACGTCCTGACTTTC.

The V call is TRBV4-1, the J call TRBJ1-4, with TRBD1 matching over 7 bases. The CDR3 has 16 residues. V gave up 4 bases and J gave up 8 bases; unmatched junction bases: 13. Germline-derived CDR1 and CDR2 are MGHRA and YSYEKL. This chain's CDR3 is CASSPRGQGDGEKLFF. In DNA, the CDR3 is TGCGCCAGCAGCCCGCGCGGGCAGGGGGATGGAGAAAAACTGTTTTTT.

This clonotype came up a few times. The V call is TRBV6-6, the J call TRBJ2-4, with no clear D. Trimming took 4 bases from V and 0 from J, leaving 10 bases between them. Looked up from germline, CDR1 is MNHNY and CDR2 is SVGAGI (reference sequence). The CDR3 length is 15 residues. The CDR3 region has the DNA TGTGCCAGCAGTTCAGGAGCACTAGCCAAAAACATTCAGTACTTC. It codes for CASSSGALAKNIQYF.

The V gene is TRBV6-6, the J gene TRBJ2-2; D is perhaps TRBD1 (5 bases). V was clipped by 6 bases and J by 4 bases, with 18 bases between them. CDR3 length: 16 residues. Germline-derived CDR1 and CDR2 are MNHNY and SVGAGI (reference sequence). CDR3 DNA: TGTGCCAGCAGCACTGGACACGGTCGAAGCACCGGGGAGCTGTTTTTT. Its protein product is CASSTGHGRSTGELFF.

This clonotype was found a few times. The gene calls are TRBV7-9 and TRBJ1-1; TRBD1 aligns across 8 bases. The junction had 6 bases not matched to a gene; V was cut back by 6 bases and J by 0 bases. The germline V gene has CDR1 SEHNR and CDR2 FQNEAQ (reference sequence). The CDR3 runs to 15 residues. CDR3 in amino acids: CASSYTGGMNTEAFF. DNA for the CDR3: TGTGCCAGCAGTTATACAGGGGGGATGAACACTGAAGCTTTCTTT.